The T cell receptor beta chain under discussion was sequenced for a study of blood T cell repertoires in COVID-19. Background on the study: Samples taken during acute and convalescent COVID-19 were collected in the United States, Italy and Spain.

Sequencing was performed with immunoSEQ multiplex PCR; in TCRdb, only in-frame clones are kept and a portion is missing. Among approximately 250,000 clones, roughly 86% were seen once, and the ten largest hold around 1.6%. Germline CDR1 reads SNHLY; CDR2 reads FYNNEI. Trimming shortened V by 4 bases and J by 6 bases, and 9 bases separated the two germline ends. The CDR3 is 13 residues long. The V gene is TRBV2, the J gene TRBJ2-2; tentative D call: TRBD1 (6 bases). Sequenced input: peripheral blood. The receptor was derived from a woman in her fifties or sixties who had recovered from COVID-19. This CDR3 is CASSGGLSGELFF. For the CDR3, the DNA is TGTGCCAGCAGTGGGGGGCTCTCCGGGGAGCTGTTTTTT.